The 6 T cell receptor beta chains in this list originate from one sample, sequenced in a study of beta chain features in type 1 diabetes. Expressed TCRB transcripts were sequenced after all isolated RNA was converted to cDNA. TCRdb keeps only in-frame clones here, not all; method: immunoSEQ multiplex PCR. The sample carries about 240,000 clones, 25% to 30% recorded once. Material for sequencing was central memory CD4+ T cells from blood. These receptors came from a man younger than 45 in good health.

This CDR3 reads CASSPRTGYSNQPQHF. CDR3 sequence (DNA): TGTGCCAGCAGTCCCAGGACAGGGTATAGCAATCAGCCCCAGCATTTT. This rearrangement joins TRBV27 to TRBJ1-5; 8 bases fit TRBD1. The CDR3 extends over 16 amino acids. Germline V CDR1 and CDR2: MNHEY, SMNVEV (reference sequence). V trimming: 5 bases; J trimming: 0 bases; junction bases outside the gene matches: 6.

This clone was picked up a small number of times. V and J are TRBV7-2 and TRBJ2-7, with D possibly TRBD1 on 6 matching bases. The germline CDR1 and CDR2 sequences are SGHTA and FQGNSA. V was cut by 7 bases and J by 1 base, with 14 bases left in between. The CDR3 is 14 amino acids. The CDR3 nucleotides read TGTGCCAGCATCGCAGGGACACAATCCTACGAGCAGTACTTC. This encodes CASIAGTQSYEQYF.

A word on this clone: The CDR3 ends on some other residue instead of the conserved phenylalanine or tryptophan, so this is likely a read error. The chain couples TRBV27 to TRBJ2-3, with D unclear. Trimming left V 3 bases short and J 0 bases short, with 16 bases between. The germline V gene encodes CDR1 MNHEY and CDR2 SMNVEV (reference sequence). CDR3 size: 17 residues. CDR3 bases: TGTGCCAGCAGTTTTGGCAGGAAAAACCCTAGCACAGATACGCAGTATCTT. Translated: CASSFGRKNPSTDTQYL.

This clone appeared a few times. The genes are TRBV18 and TRBJ2-6; no clear D. Germline V gene sequence: CDR1 KGHSH, CDR2 LQKENI. The ends were cut back, 3 bases at V and 2 bases at J, with 5 bases in the middle. The CDR3 is made up of 14 amino acids. DNA of the CDR3: TGTGCCAGCTCACCTACGGCTGGGGCCAACGTCCTGACTTTC. It is translated as CASSPTAGANVLTF.

CDR3 sequence: CASSLQAGGGKNEQFF. The CDR3 nucleotides read TGTGCCAGCAGTTTACAGGCGGGAGGCGGCAAGAATGAGCAGTTCTTC. This chain uses TRBV27 with TRBJ2-1; the match to TRBD2 covers 8 bases. The CDR3 runs to 16 residues. CDR1 MNHEY and CDR2 SMNVEV come from the germline V gene (reference sequence). V lost 2 bases, J lost 7 bases, and 10 bases stayed unmatched.

The chain links TRBV6-5 to TRBJ1-3; D is possibly TRBD1 (5 bases). V dropped 4 bases and J dropped 0 bases, with 10 bases sitting between them. From germline, CDR1 is MNHEY and CDR2 SVGAGI. The CDR3 runs 15 residues. The DNA for the CDR3 is TGTGCCAGCAGTTGGGAGGGGACCTCTGGAAACACCATATATTTT. Amino acid sequence: CASSWEGTSGNTIYF.